This T cell receptor beta chain was identified in a study of response to subunit inactivated influenza vaccine. General observations from the study: There was a suggestion from the authors that each seasonal influenza vaccination recruits few new T cells.

TCRdb reprocessed the RT-PCR reads with MiXCR, giving one entry per CDR3 protein. The table shows around 300,000 distinct CDR3 sequences, with roughly 20% occurring only once. This clonotype was observed a handful of times. What it binds is not known. A junction end diverges from the germline sequence, so it may reflect a read error. Per the germline V gene, CDR1 is MNHNS and CDR2 is SASEGT. This CDR3 is 13 amino acids long. The source is a man in his fifties or sixties who received an inactivated influenza vaccine. This specimen was PBMCs from blood, taken roughly 20 months after vaccination. J is TRBJ1-5 and V is TRBV6-1; the D gene is possibly TRBD1 (5 bases). CDR3 sequence reads: CDSTTDKNQPQHF. As DNA, the CDR3 is TGTGACAGCACCACGGACAAAAATCAGCCCCAGCATTTT.